This T cell receptor beta chain emerged from a study of regulatory T cells in long-lasting Graves disease. Overall study: Graves' patients diagnosed newly had used antithyroid drugs under 3 months. Overall study findings and caveats: Persistent patients shared more public clonotypes (around 2,500) than newly diagnosed patients (966).

This clonotype came up many times. Its antigen is undetermined. Noted time point: newly diagnosed GD, antithyroid drugs for less than 3 months. Making the TCR library involved RNA that had been extracted from PBMCs. An endocrinology department located in Xi'an, China, was where the patients came from. With EDTA tubes as the receptacles, around 10 milliliters of peripheral blood were drawn. Library construction for TCR beta used iRepertoire HTBI primers and Arm-PCR of CDR3 regions. Each CDR3 protein is one row after TCRdb ran MiXCR on the multiplex PCR reads. The sample carries 520,000 or so distinct CDR3 sequences, approximately 12% recorded once. The data were also submitted as part of a second study, on T cells in Graves' hyperthyroidism and ophthalmopathy.

Sample: peripheral blood mononuclear cells (PBMCs), taken at new diagnosis, from a patient treated with antithyroid drugs. The receptor was isolated from a woman aged 30 to 39 with Graves disease.

CDR3 DNA: TGTGCCAGCAGTTTGATCGGGTCCTTAACCTACGAGCAGTACTTC. Protein: CASSLIGSLTYEQYF. The chain employs TRBV12-3 or TRBV12-4 and TRBJ2-7; no firm D call. The CDR3 extends over 15 amino acids. With 3 bases removed from V and 2 bases from J, the gap between germline ends came to 14 bases.